The rows below give T cell receptor beta chains drawn from one sample of a study of T cell changes during pregnancy in multiple sclerosis. The method was immunoSEQ multiplex PCR; TCRdb's version includes in-frame clones alone and lacks a portion of them. In the table there are around 75,000 clones, 90% to 95% of which are singletons. The source material was CD4+ T cells from peripheral blood mononuclear cells, sampled in the third trimester of pregnancy. The receptors derive from a female donor in good health, enrolled as a control in a pregnancy study. Both conserved end residues are part of each CDR3. Fields, in order: CDR3 DNA, CDR3 protein, CDR3 length, clone size, D gene, V gene, J gene. D genes are given only for firm matches. Part of the rows lack a size; the others show once, few, many or a class for expanded clones.

DNA: TGTGCCAGCAGTGAGTGGGAGAACTATGGCTACACCTTC; CDR3: CASSEWENYGYTF; length: 13; size: few; D: NA; V: TRBV2; J: TRBJ1-2
DNA: TGTGCCAGCTCCCCAGGGGGGGTGGCCTCCTACGAGCAGTACTTC; CDR3: CASSPGGVASYEQYF; length: 15; size: NA; D: NA; V: TRBV18; J: TRBJ2-7
DNA: TGTGCCATCAGTGACCCGGGACAGGGCTATGAAAAACTGTTTTTT; CDR3: CAISDPGQGYEKLFF; length: 15; size: once; D: TRBD1; V: TRBV10-3; J: TRBJ1-4
DNA: TGCGCCAGCAGCCAAGATTACCGGGACACCTTTGGAGAGACCCAGTACTTC; CDR3: CASSQDYRDTFGETQYF; length: 17; size: NA; D: NA; V: TRBV4-3; J: TRBJ2-5
DNA: NA; CDR3: CASSFLAGGSQPQHF; length: 15; size: NA; D: NA; V: TRBV19; J: TRBJ1-5
DNA: TGTGCCAGCAGCTTAGGTCGCGAGCAGTACTTC; CDR3: CASSLGREQYF; length: 11; size: NA; D: NA; V: TRBV7-2; J: TRBJ2-7
DNA: TGTGCCAGTAGTCCTAGGGTGGCCAGGGGGCAGCGCGAGCAGTACTTC; CDR3: CASSPRVARGQREQYF; length: 16; size: NA; D: TRBD1; V: TRBV19; J: TRBJ2-7
DNA: TGTGCCAGCAGCCTACTTGGTGGCTACACCTTC; CDR3: CASSLLGGYTF; length: 11; size: once; D: NA; V: TRBV5-6; J: TRBJ1-2
DNA: TGCGCCAGCAGCCAAGATCTAGGGACTTATAGCAATCAGCCCCAGCATTTT; CDR3: CASSQDLGTYSNQPQHF; length: 17; size: NA; D: NA; V: TRBV4-3; J: TRBJ1-5
DNA: TGTGCCTGGAGTCCGAACCAGACACGGAGGACGAGGAGGGAGCAGTACTTC; CDR3: CAWSPNQTRRTRREQYF; length: 17; size: NA; D: NA; V: TRBV30; J: TRBJ2-7
DNA: TGTGCTAGCAGCTTATCGATAGGAGCCTACGAGCAGTACTTC; CDR3: CASSLSIGAYEQYF; length: 14; size: NA; D: NA; V: TRBV7-7; J: TRBJ2-7
DNA: TGTGCCAGCAGCTTAGCCTCAGAAGAGCAGTACTTC; CDR3: CASSLASEEQYF; length: 12; size: NA; D: NA; V: TRBV7-6; J: TRBJ2-7
DNA: TGTGCCAGCAGCCGAAAGAGAGATTCACCCCTCCACTTT; CDR3: CASSRKRDSPLHF; length: 13; size: NA; D: NA; V: TRBV6-5; J: TRBJ1-6
DNA: TGTGCCAGCAGCTCCGGGACAGCTAACTATGGCTACACCTTC; CDR3: CASSSGTANYGYTF; length: 14; size: NA; D: TRBD1; V: TRBV5-4; J: TRBJ1-2
DNA: TGTGCCAGCAGTCCTGGACAGGGTAGGAAGGAGACCCAGTACTTC; CDR3: CASSPGQGRKETQYF; length: 15; size: once; D: TRBD1; V: TRBV25-1; J: TRBJ2-5
DNA: TGTGCCATCAGTGTGGAAGGGGGTTTTGAAAAACTGTTTTTT; CDR3: CAISVEGGFEKLFF; length: 14; size: NA; D: NA; V: TRBV10-3; J: TRBJ1-4
DNA: TGTGCCAGCAGCTTGGCCGAGCGTGGGGGGGCTGGGGCCAACGTCCTGACTTTC; CDR3: CASSLAERGGAGANVLTF; length: 18; size: NA; D: TRBD2; V: TRBV5-4; J: TRBJ2-6
DNA: TGTGCCAGCTCACCTATGGCGGCGGGAGGGTCAGATACGCAGTATTTT; CDR3: CASSPMAAGGSDTQYF; length: 16; size: NA; D: TRBD2; V: TRBV18; J: TRBJ2-3
DNA: TGTGCCAGCAGCCTCCTGACAGGGGATAATTCACCCCTCCACTTT; CDR3: CASSLLTGDNSPLHF; length: 15; size: once; D: TRBD1; V: TRBV6-6; J: TRBJ1-6
DNA: TGTGCCAGCAGGCCAGGGGGTCCCCACTCTGGAAACACCATATATTTT; CDR3: CASRPGGPHSGNTIYF; length: 16; size: NA; D: TRBD1; V: TRBV9; J: TRBJ1-3
DNA: TGTGCCAGTACTAAAGACAGGGGGTATGGCTACACCTTC; CDR3: CASTKDRGYGYTF; length: 13; size: few; D: TRBD1; V: TRBV19; J: TRBJ1-2
DNA: TGTGCCAGCAGCTTGGTAGCCAGACACTATGGCTACACCTTC; CDR3: CASSLVARHYGYTF; length: 14; size: NA; D: NA; V: TRBV5-4; J: TRBJ1-2
DNA: TGCGCCAGCAGCTCGGGACAGGGGGGTTACACCTTC; CDR3: CASSSGQGGYTF; length: 12; size: NA; D: TRBD1; V: TRBV5-1; J: TRBJ1-2
DNA: TGTGCCAGCAGCTTAACAGGACAGAACACTGAAGCTTTCTTT; CDR3: CASSLTGQNTEAFF; length: 14; size: once; D: NA; V: TRBV7-3; J: TRBJ1-1
DNA: TGTGCCAGCAGCGTAGCCCGGGAAGGAAACACCATATATTTT; CDR3: CASSVAREGNTIYF; length: 14; size: NA; D: NA; V: TRBV9; J: TRBJ1-3
DNA: TGTGCTAGTGATGAACGGACAGGGTGGATCTATGGCTACACCTTC; CDR3: CASDERTGWIYGYTF; length: 15; size: NA; D: TRBD1; V: TRBV12-5; J: TRBJ1-2
DNA: TGTGCCAGCAGTGAAGCCCTCCTGAACACTGAAGCTTTCTTT; CDR3: CASSEALLNTEAFF; length: 14; size: once; D: NA; V: TRBV6-1; J: TRBJ1-1
DNA: TGTGCCAGCAGCTTAAACGGAGACAATCAGCCCCAGCATTTT; CDR3: CASSLNGDNQPQHF; length: 14; size: once; D: NA; V: TRBV7-9; J: TRBJ1-5
DNA: TGTGCCAGCAGCTCATACAGGGGGCTCAGACAAGAGACCCAGTACTTC; CDR3: CASSSYRGLRQETQYF; length: 16; size: NA; D: TRBD1; V: TRBV7-9; J: TRBJ2-5
DNA: TGCAGCGCCCAAGGGGGATCTGGGGCCAACGTCCTGACTTTC; CDR3: CSAQGGSGANVLTF; length: 14; size: NA; D: NA; V: TRBV29-1; J: TRBJ2-6
DNA: TGTGCCATCAGTGAGGGACTAGCGGGGAGGAATGAGCAGTTCTTC; CDR3: CAISEGLAGRNEQFF; length: 15; size: once; D: TRBD2; V: TRBV10-3; J: TRBJ2-1
DNA: TGTGCCAGCAGCCGCTGGGGCAGCCCAAGCCAAGAGACCCAGTACTTC; CDR3: CASSRWGSPSQETQYF; length: 16; size: once; D: NA; V: TRBV7-9; J: TRBJ2-5
DNA: TGCGCCAGCAGCCTCCGGGACAGGGTTCCGTCGGACATTCAGTACTTC; CDR3: CASSLRDRVPSDIQYF; length: 16; size: once; D: TRBD1; V: TRBV4-1; J: TRBJ2-4
DNA: TGCGCCAGCAGCTTACAGGGTACCAATGAGCAGTTCTTC; CDR3: CASSLQGTNEQFF; length: 13; size: NA; D: NA; V: TRBV5-1; J: TRBJ2-1
DNA: TGTGCCAGCAGGGTCGGGGGGGCCAACACCGGGGAGCTGTTTTTT; CDR3: CASRVGGANTGELFF; length: 15; size: NA; D: TRBD2; V: TRBV2; J: TRBJ2-2
DNA: TGTGCCAGCAGCTTAGCGAGACAGGGAGACCTCCACTTT; CDR3: CASSLARQGDLHF; length: 13; size: few; D: TRBD1; V: TRBV7-2; J: TRBJ1-6
DNA: TGCGCCAGCAGCCAAAGCGCCGGGAGGGCCTACAATGAGCAGTTCTTC; CDR3: CASSQSAGRAYNEQFF; length: 16; size: NA; D: TRBD2; V: TRBV4-1; J: TRBJ2-1
DNA: TGTGCCAGCAGCTTGGCTACAGGCCTAAATGAGCAGTTCTTC; CDR3: CASSLATGLNEQFF; length: 14; size: NA; D: NA; V: TRBV5-6; J: TRBJ2-1
DNA: TGTGCCAGTAGTACCCCGGGACAGCAACTAGGGGACTATGGCTACACCTTC; CDR3: CASSTPGQQLGDYGYTF; length: 17; size: NA; D: TRBD1; V: TRBV19; J: TRBJ1-2
DNA: TGCGCCAGCAGTCAACAGGGAGGTAATGAAAAACTGTTTTTT; CDR3: CASSQQGGNEKLFF; length: 14; size: NA; D: NA; V: TRBV23-1; J: TRBJ1-4